This entry lists 20 T cell receptor beta chains sequenced from one sample in a study of human T cells and chemical hapten exposure. TCRdb fed the RACE reads into MiXCR, producing one record per CDR3 protein. The table lists roughly 90,000 distinct CDR3 sequences, 9.5% to 13% of them singletons. Noted time point: patch test 3, about 24 weeks after DPC sensitization. Treatment reported: therapeutic diphenylcyclopropenone sensitization with weekly scalp DPC. Sequenced here: whole blood, sampled in connection with sensitization to the hapten diphenylcyclopropenone (DPC). Every receptor here comes from a young woman with alopecia areata. Some clones in this sample may be carry-over from other donors' samples.

In this sample, this clonotype turned up many times. The gene calls are TRBV7-2 and TRBJ2-1; 9 bases agree with TRBD2. The V and J ends lost 5 bases and 13 bases, in that order; junction bases with no gene match: 18. CDR1 SGHTA and CDR2 FQGNSA come from the germline V gene. The CDR3 is made up of 16 amino acids. CDR3 residues: CASSPHSGGAIGIQFF. CDR3 coding DNA: TGTGCCAGCAGCCCGCATAGCGGGGGTGCGATTGGAATCCAGTTCTTC.

This clonotype was picked up a small number of times. The chain carries TRBV10-3 and TRBJ1-4, with D perhaps matching TRBD1 (5 bases). This CDR3 is built from 12 residues. With 10 bases removed from V and 5 bases from J, the gap between germline ends came to 11 bases. Germline CDR1 ENHRY, CDR2 SYGVKD. CDR3 residues: CATGRVNEKLFF. CDR3 bases: TGTGCCACGGGACGGGTCAATGAAAAACTGTTTTTT.

The table lists this clonotype with a few counts. The chain carries TRBV4-1 and TRBJ1-3; D perhaps matches TRBD1 (6 bases). Germline V lookup: CDR1 MGHRA, CDR2 YSYEKL. CDR3 length: 14 amino acids. V gave up 4 bases and J gave up 7 bases, with 14 bases separating them. This CDR3 reads CASSLREDSNTIYF. For the CDR3, the DNA is TGCGCCAGCAGCCTAAGGGAGGACAGCAACACCATATATTTT.

The chain is built from TRBV18 and TRBJ2-5, with D possibly matching TRBD2 (6 bases). V lost 2 bases, J lost 5 bases, and 12 bases lay in between. There are 14 residues in the CDR3. CDR1 and CDR2 from the germline V gene are KGHSH and LQKENI. This CDR3 reads CASSPVDGGETQYF. The CDR3 DNA follows: TGTGCCAGCTCACCAGTGGACGGAGGGGAGACCCAGTACTTC.

This clonotype was observed many times. The V call is TRBV28, the J call TRBJ2-7; a possible D gene is TRBD1 (5 bases). Trimming cost V 3 bases and J 0 bases, with 12 bases left between them. The germline CDR1 and CDR2 sequences are MDHEN and SYDVKM. This CDR3 is built from 15 residues. The CDR3 reads CASSLRRDSSYEQYV. In DNA form, the CDR3 reads TGTGCCAGCAGTTTGAGGCGCGACAGCTCCTACGAGCAGTACGTC.

This clonotype was seen many times. The gene calls are TRBV11-2 and TRBJ2-7, with TRBD1 identical over 9 bases. Germline V gene lookup returns CDR1 SGHAT and CDR2 FQNNGV. Trimming at V came to 5 bases and at J to 5 bases, leaving 10 bases not matched to a gene. The CDR3 spans 15 residues. The CDR3 sequence is CASSTRGQGYHEQYV. CDR3 nucleotide sequence: TGTGCCAGCAGCACAAGGGGACAGGGTTACCACGAGCAGTACGTC.

This clonotype was seen a few times. The gene calls are TRBV28 and TRBJ1-5, with 7 bases aligning to TRBD1. The trim removed 6 bases at V and 8 bases at J, leaving 10 bases unmatched. CDR1 is MDHEN, CDR2 SYDVKM, per germline. This CDR3 contains 14 residues. In DNA, the CDR3 is TGTGCCAGCAGCCTAGGGGGCAGCCCAAAGCCCCAGCATTTT. The encoded protein is CASSLGGSPKPQHF.

This clonotype was counted a few times. This chain connects TRBV6-2 or TRBV6-3 to TRBJ2-1; TRBD2 agrees at 8 bases. The trim removed 5 bases at V and 2 bases at J, leaving 11 bases unmatched. Looked up from germline, CDR1 is MNHEY and CDR2 is SVGEGT. The CDR3 contains 17 residues. The CDR3: CASSTSSGQYTYNEQFF. The CDR3 region has the DNA TGTGCCAGCAGTACATCTAGCGGGCAGTACACCTACAATGAGCAGTTCTTC.

This clonotype showed up just a few times. This chain connects TRBV5-4 to TRBJ2-3; the D is unclear. CDR1 and CDR2 from the germline V gene are SGHNT and YYREEE (reference sequence). The V end lost 3 bases, the J end lost 1 base, and 12 bases lay between the germline ends. The CDR3 runs to 15 residues. The CDR3 DNA follows: TGTGCCAGCAGCTCAAGAAGGGATGGCACAGATACGCAGTATTTT. It specifies CASSSRRDGTDTQYF.

This clonotype came up many times. This sequence joins TRBV7-2 and TRBJ1-1; D remains ambiguous. V was pared by 0 bases and J by 4 bases, with 9 bases between. The length of the CDR3 is 14 residues. Germline lookup yields CDR1 SGHTA and CDR2 FQGNSA. The CDR3 bases are TGTGCCAGCAGCTTAGCCACAGTCTCCACTGAAGCTTTCTTT. Encoded protein: CASSLATVSTEAFF.

The V and J genes are TRBV7-9 and TRBJ1-4, with a possible D match to TRBD1 (5 bases). Germline CDR1 SEHNR, CDR2 FQNEAQ (reference sequence). V lost 6 bases and J lost 16, with 18 bases in between. This CDR3 region has 12 residues. The CDR3 here is CASSSTRDPPFF. As DNA, the CDR3 is TGTGCCAGCAGTTCAACCCGGGACCCTCCGTTTTTT. The variable domain in full, with the rest retrieved from reference TRBV7-9 and TRBJ1-4, is DTGVSQNPRHKITKRGQNVTFRCDPISEHNRLYWYRQTLGQGPEFLTYFQNEAQLEKSRLLSDRFSAERPKGSFSTLEIQRTEQGDSAMYLCASSSTRDPPFFGSGTQLSVL.

The V call is TRBV10-3, the J call TRBJ2-3, with 7 bases identical to TRBD1. Looked up from germline, CDR1 is ENHRY and CDR2 is SYGVKD. The CDR3 is 14 amino acids. The V gene end was trimmed by 4 bases and the J gene end by 2 bases; junction bases not matched to a gene: 3. CDR3 nucleotides: TGTGCCATCAGTGCGGGACAGTCCACAGATACGCAGTATTTT. Residues: CAISAGQSTDTQYF.

This clonotype was seen at least ten times. The chain couples TRBV6-6 to TRBJ1-5, with 7 bases fitting TRBD1. Germline CDR1 MNHNY, CDR2 SVGAGI (reference sequence). V trimming: 5 bases; J trimming: 3 bases; junction bases outside the gene matches: 7. This CDR3 spans 15 amino acids. The CDR3 protein is CASSGGQAYNQPQHF. CDR3 in DNA: TGTGCCAGCAGTGGCGGACAGGCCTACAATCAGCCCCAGCATTTT.

This chain links TRBV27 with TRBJ2-3; D gene unclear. Looked up from germline, CDR1 is MNHEY and CDR2 is SMNVEV (reference sequence). CDR3 length: 13 residues. Trimming cost V 9 bases and J 0 bases, with 10 bases left between them. In DNA, the CDR3 is TGTGCCAGGGGGATGATCAGCACAGATACGCAGTATTTT. Translated, it gives CARGMISTDTQYF.

The chain couples TRBV12-3 or TRBV12-4 to TRBJ2-2; D is unresolved. This CDR3 is 14 amino acids long. The V gene lost 5 bases and the J gene lost 5 bases, with 12 bases spanning the gap. CDR3 loop: CASSRELKTGELFF. CDR3 DNA: TGTGCCAGCAGTCGCGAACTTAAAACCGGGGAGCTGTTTTTT.

This clonotype has at least ten counts. The CDR3 region is CATSDRAGYNEQFF. DNA of the CDR3: TGTGCCACCAGTGATCGGGCAGGATACAATGAGCAGTTCTTC. The chain has TRBV24-1 and TRBJ2-1; D remains unclear. Trimming took off 3 bases at V and 4 bases at J, with 9 bases between the two ends. CDR3 length: 14 residues. Germline loops: CDR1 KGHDR, CDR2 SFDVKD.

This clonotype was counted a few times. V gene TRBV25-1 combines with J gene TRBJ2-2; D unresolved. Germline V CDR1 and CDR2: MGHDK, SYGVNS. Trimming cost V 4 bases and J 2 bases, with 5 bases left between them. The CDR3 contains 13 residues. The CDR3 DNA reads as TGTGCCAGCAGTGTCCGCAACACCGGGGAGCTGTTTTTT. Translation gives CASSVRNTGELFF.

The chain has TRBV5-1 and TRBJ1-5, with D possibly matching TRBD1 (6 bases). The CDR3 extends over 14 amino acids. Trimming took 5 bases from V and 5 from J, leaving 14 bases between them. CDR1 is SGHRS, CDR2 YFSETQ, per germline. This chain's CDR3 is CASRPDRNDQPQHF. DNA of the CDR3: TGCGCCAGCAGACCCGACAGGAACGATCAGCCCCAGCATTTT.

As to this clonotype: Just one base apart from a much larger clone, this may be a read error. This chain joins TRBV27 and TRBJ2-1; 11 bases match TRBD2. In germline, CDR1 is MNHEY, CDR2 SMNVEV (reference sequence). There are 16 residues in the CDR3. Losses at the gene ends were 3 bases for V and 7 bases for J; bases not matched to a gene: 8. CDR3 bases: TGTGCCAGCAGTTTTCCGGCTAGCGGGAGGTTGAATGAGCAGTTCTTC. Translating gives CASSFPASGRLNEQFF.

This CDR3 reads CASSLVGTAGYTF. The CDR3 DNA follows: TGTGCCAGCAGCTTAGTAGGTACAGCTGGCTACACCTTC. The rearrangement uses TRBV7-9 and TRBJ1-2; no clear D gene. CDR1 is SEHNR, CDR2 FQNEAQ, per germline (reference sequence). Trimming stripped 1 base from V and 7 bases from J, with 10 bases between. This CDR3 has 13 residues.